This T cell receptor (beta chain) derives from a study of blood T cell repertoires in COVID-19. The overall study: There were acute and convalescent COVID-19 samples, and they came from the United States, Italy and Spain. PBMCs, B-cell-depleted T cells, or T cells were the source of the cDNA or gDNA that made up the material.

Germline V gene lookup returns CDR1 SGHRS and CDR2 YFSETQ. V was pared by 5 bases and J by 0 bases, with 7 bases of the junction left unmatched. This CDR3 has 15 amino acids. Methods used by the authors: Nucleated cell counts were estimated from reference gene primer amplification. Generated by immunoSEQ multiplex PCR, the TCRdb table keeps only in-frame clones and is missing some. Clonal size and the V and J genes are those of that table, whereas D and trimming came from the DNA. This table holds nearly 50,000 clones, under 90% found once. V gene TRBV5-1 combines with J gene TRBJ1-2; 7 positions match TRBD1. Sequencing used peripheral blood. The receptor's source is a woman aged 60 to 75 with acute or convalescent COVID-19. The CDR3 nucleotides read TGCGCCAGCAGTCCTGCCGGGACAGCTAACTATGGCTACACCTTC. Residues: CASSPAGTANYGYTF. The whole variable domain, remainder taken from reference TRBV5-1 and TRBJ1-2, is KAGVTQTPRYLIKTRGQQVTLSCSPISGHRSVSWYQQTPGQGLQFLFEYFSETQRNKGNFPGRFSGRQFSNSRSEMNVSTLELGDSALYLCASSPAGTANYGYTFGSGTRLTVV.